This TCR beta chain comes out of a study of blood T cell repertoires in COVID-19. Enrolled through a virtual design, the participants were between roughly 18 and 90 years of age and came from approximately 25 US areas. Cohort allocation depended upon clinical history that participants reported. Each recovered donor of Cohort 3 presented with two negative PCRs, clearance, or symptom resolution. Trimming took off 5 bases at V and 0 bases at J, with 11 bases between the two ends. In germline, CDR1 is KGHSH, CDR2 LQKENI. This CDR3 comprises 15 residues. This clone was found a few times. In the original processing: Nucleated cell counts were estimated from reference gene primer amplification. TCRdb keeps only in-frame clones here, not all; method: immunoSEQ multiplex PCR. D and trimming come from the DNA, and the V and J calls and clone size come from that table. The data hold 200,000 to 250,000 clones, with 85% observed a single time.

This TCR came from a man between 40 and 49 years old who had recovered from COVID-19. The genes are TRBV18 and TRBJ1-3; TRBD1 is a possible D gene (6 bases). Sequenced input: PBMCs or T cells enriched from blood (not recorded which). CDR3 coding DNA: TGTGCCAGCTCATTGGGGGCATCCTCTGGAAACACCATATATTTT. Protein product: CASSLGASSGNTIYF.